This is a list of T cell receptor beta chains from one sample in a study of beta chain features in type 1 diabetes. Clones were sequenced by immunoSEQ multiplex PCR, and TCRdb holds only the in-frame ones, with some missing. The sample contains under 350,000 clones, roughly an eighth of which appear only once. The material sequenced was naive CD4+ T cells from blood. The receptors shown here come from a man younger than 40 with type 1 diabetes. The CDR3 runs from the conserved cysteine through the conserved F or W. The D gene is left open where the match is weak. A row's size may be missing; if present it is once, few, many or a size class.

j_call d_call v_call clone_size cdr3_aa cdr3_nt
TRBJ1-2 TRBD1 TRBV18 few CASSPPSRQGNYGYTF TGTGCCAGCTCACCACCGTCTCGACAGGGGAACTATGGCTACACCTTC
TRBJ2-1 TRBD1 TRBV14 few CASSRIQGVGEQFF TGTGCCAGCAGCCGAATACAGGGGGTCGGTGAGCAGTTCTTC
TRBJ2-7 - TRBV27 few CASSLSLAGPYEQYF TGTGCCAGCAGTCTCTCCTTGGCGGGTCCCTACGAGCAGTACTTC
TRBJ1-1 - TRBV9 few CASSVDQENTEAFF TGTGCCAGCAGCGTAGATCAGGAGAACACTGAAGCTTTCTTT
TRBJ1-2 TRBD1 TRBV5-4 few CASSYPTGFGYTF TGTGCCAGCAGCTATCCGACAGGGTTTGGCTACACCTTC
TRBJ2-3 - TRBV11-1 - CASRAKRSTDTQYF TGTGCCAGCAGAGCTAAGCGGAGCACAGATACGCAGTATTTT
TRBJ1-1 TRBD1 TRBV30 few CAWRPAAGGGRNEAFF TGTGCCTGGAGGCCGGCAGCAGGGGGAGGCCGAAATGAAGCTTTCTTT
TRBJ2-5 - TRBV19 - CASSVPGETQYF TGTGCCAGTAGTGTCCCCGGGGAGACCCAGTACTTC
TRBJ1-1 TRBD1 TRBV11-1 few CATGQGYTEAFF TGTGCCACAGGACAGGGGTACACTGAAGCTTTCTTT
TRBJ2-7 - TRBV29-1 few CSVSQGTVYEQYF TGCAGCGTTAGCCAGGGAACGGTCTACGAGCAGTACTTC
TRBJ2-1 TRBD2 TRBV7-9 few CASSLATGTSVNEQFF TGTGCCAGCAGCTTAGCGACCGGGACTAGTGTTAATGAGCAGTTCTTC
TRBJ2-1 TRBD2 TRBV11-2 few CASSAGRAYNEQFF TGTGCCAGCAGTGCCGGGAGGGCTTACAATGAGCAGTTCTTC
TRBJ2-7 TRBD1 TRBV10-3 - CAIQGQGDYYEQYF TGTGCCATACAGGGACAGGGGGATTACTACGAGCAGTACTTC
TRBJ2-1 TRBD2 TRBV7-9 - CASSLAGGTYNEQFF TGTGCCAGCAGCCTAGCGGGGGGGACCTACAATGAGCAGTTCTTC
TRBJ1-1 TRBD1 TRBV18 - CASSPLEGTANTEAFF TGTGCCAGCTCACCACTTGAGGGGACAGCGAACACTGAAGCTTTCTTT
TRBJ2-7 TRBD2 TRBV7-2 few CASSPLGTSGSGQYF TGTGCCAGCAGCCCCCTCGGGACTAGCGGGAGTGGGCAGTACTTC
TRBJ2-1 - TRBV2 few CASMTDYNEQFF TGTGCCAGCATGACAGACTACAATGAGCAGTTCTTC
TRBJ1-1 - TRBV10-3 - CAIRENTEAFF TGTGCCATCCGGGAGAACACTGAAGCTTTCTTT
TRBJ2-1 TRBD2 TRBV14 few CASSHRTSSPSFNEQFF TGTGCCAGCAGCCACCGGACTAGCTCTCCTAGCTTCAATGAGCAGTTCTTC
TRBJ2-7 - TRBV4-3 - CASSQGLVTDYFREQYF TGCGCCAGCAGCCAAGGGCTAGTGACGGACTATTTCCGAGAGCAGTACTTC
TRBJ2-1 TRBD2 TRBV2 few CASTRLAGDEQFF TGTGCCAGCACCCGTTTAGCGGGAGATGAGCAGTTCTTC
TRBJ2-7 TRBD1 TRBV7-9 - CASSHPTGREQYF TGTGCCAGCAGCCACCCGACAGGGCGCGAGCAGTACTTC
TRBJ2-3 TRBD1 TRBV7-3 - CASSLNSGQGPSDTQYF TGTGCCAGCAGCTTAAACAGTGGACAGGGACCCTCCGATACGCAGTATTTT
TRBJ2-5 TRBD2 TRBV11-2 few CASSLRREGQETQYF TGTGCCAGCAGCTTGCGGCGGGAGGGGCAAGAGACCCAGTACTTC
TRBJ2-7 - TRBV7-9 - CASSLTAYEQYF TGTGCCAGCAGCTTAACAGCCTACGAGCAGTACTTC
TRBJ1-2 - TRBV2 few CASSIQGVAYGYTF TGTGCCAGCTCAATTCAGGGCGTCGCCTATGGCTACACCTTC
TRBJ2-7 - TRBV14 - CASSQRTTGEQYF TGTGCCAGCAGCCAACGGACTACTGGGGAGCAGTACTTC
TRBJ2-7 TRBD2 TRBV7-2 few CASSLAGTSGSYEQYF TGTGCCAGCAGCTTAGCTGGGACTAGCGGTTCCTACGAGCAGTACTTC
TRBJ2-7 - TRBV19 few CASRRSGSHYEQYF TGTGCCAGTAGGCGGAGCGGGTCCCACTACGAGCAGTACTTC
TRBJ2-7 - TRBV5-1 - CASSLGTSLAYEQYF TGCGCCAGCAGCTTGGGGACATCCTTAGCCTACGAGCAGTACTTC
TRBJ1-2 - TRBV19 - CASHSNYGYTF TGTGCCAGTCACAGTAACTATGGCTACACCTTC
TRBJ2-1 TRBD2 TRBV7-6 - CASSFSLAGAGYNEQFF TGTGCCAGCAGCTTCTCACTAGCGGGAGCAGGATACAATGAGCAGTTCTTC
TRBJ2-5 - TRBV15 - CATSRDQGGQETQYF TGTGCCACCAGCAGAGATCAGGGGGGACAAGAGACCCAGTACTTC
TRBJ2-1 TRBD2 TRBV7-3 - CASSLVRAGGTEQFF TGTGCCAGCAGCTTAGTTCGAGCGGGAGGGACTGAGCAGTTCTTC
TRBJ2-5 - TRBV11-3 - CASSRTLSRGQAETQYF TGTGCCAGCAGCCGAACCCTAAGCAGGGGTCAGGCAGAGACCCAGTACTTC
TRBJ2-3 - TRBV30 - CAWRPRGQDTQYF TGTGCCTGGAGGCCCAGGGGACAAGATACGCAGTATTTT
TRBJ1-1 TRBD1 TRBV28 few CASSLFLGQGYEAFF TGTGCCAGCAGTTTATTCTTGGGACAGGGGTATGAAGCTTTCTTT